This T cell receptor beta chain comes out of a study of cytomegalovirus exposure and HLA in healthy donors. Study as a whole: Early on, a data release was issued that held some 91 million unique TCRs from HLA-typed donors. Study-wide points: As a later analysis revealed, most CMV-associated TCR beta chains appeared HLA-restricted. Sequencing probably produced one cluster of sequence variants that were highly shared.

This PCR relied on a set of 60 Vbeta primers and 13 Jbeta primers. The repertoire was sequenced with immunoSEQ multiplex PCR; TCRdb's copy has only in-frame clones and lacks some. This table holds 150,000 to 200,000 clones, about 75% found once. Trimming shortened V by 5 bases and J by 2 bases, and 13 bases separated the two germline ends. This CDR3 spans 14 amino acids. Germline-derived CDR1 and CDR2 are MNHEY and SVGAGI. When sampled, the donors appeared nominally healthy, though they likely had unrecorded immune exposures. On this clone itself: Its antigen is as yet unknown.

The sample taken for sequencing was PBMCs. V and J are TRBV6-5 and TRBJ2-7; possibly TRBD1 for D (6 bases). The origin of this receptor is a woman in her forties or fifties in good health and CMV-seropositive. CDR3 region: CASSNREGAYEQYF. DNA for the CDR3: TGTGCCAGCAGTAACAGGGAAGGGGCCTACGAGCAGTACTTC.